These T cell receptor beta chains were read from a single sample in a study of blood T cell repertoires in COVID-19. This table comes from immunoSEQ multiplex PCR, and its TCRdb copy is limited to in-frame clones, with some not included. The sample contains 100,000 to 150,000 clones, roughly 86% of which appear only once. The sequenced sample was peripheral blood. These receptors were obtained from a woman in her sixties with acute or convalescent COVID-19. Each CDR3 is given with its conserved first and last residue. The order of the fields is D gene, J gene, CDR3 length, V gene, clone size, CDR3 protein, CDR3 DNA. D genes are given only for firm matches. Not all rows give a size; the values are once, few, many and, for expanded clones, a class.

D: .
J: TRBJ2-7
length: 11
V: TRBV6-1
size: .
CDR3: CASSEVGEQYF
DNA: TGTGCCAGCAGTGAAGTCGGGGAGCAGTACTTC

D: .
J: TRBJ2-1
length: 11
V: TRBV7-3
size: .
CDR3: CASSQAREQFF
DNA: TGTGCCAGCAGCCAAGCGAGGGAGCAGTTCTTC

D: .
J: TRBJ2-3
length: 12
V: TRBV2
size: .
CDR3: CASKTATDTQYF
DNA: TGTGCCAGCAAGACAGCAACAGATACGCAGTATTTT

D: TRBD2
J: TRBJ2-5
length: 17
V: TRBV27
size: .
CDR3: CASSSGLAGVGGETQYF
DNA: TGTGCCAGCAGTTCGGGACTAGCGGGAGTCGGAGGAGAGACCCAGTACTTC

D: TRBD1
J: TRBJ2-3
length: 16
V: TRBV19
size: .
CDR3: CASKSRGQGSADTQYF
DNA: TGTGCCAGTAAAAGTCGGGGACAGGGGAGTGCAGATACGCAGTATTTT

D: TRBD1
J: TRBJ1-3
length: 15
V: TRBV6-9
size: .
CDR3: CASSPGQGGGNTIYF
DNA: TGTGCCAGCAGTCCTGGACAGGGCGGCGGAAACACCATATATTTT

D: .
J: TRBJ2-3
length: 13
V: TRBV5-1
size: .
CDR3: CASSTTDLDTQYF
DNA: TGCGCCAGCAGCACCACGGACTTAGATACGCAGTATTTT

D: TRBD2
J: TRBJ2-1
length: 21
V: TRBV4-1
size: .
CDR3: CASSQNRPGLAGAISYNEQFF
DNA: TGCGCCAGCAGCCAAAACCGTCCGGGACTAGCGGGAGCGATCTCCTACAATGAGCAGTTCTTC

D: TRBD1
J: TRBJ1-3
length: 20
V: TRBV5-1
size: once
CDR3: CASSYSTGTGYVASGNTIYF
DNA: TGCGCCAGCAGCTACTCTACCGGGACAGGTTACGTTGCCTCTGGAAACACCATATATTTT

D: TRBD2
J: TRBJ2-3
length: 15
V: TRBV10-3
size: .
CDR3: CAISDSSGNSDTQYF
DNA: TGTGCCATCAGTGACTCTAGCGGGAACTCAGATACGCAGTATTTT

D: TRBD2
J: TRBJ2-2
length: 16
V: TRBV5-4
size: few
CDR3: CASRKREQVYTGELFF
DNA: TGTGCCAGCAGAAAGCGGGAGCAGGTTTACACCGGGGAGCTGTTTTTT

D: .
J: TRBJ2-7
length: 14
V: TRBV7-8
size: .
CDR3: CASSLTDGTYEQYF
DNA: TGTGCCAGCAGCTTAACAGACGGGACCTACGAGCAGTACTTC

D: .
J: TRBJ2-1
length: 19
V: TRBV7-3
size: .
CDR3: CASSLYAGVPLRSYNEQFF
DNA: TGTGCCAGCAGCTTATATGCAGGGGTACCCCTCCGCTCCTACAATGAGCAGTTCTTC

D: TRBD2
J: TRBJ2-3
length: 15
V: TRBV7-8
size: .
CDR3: CASSILAGDPDTQYF
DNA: TGTGCCAGCAGCATTCTAGCGGGAGATCCAGATACGCAGTATTTT

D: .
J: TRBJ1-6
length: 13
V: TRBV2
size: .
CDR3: CASRGGYNSPLHF
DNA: TGTGCCAGCAGGGGGGGGTACAATTCACCCCTCCACTTT

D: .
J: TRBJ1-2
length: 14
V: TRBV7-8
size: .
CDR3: CASSLGQRGGGYTF
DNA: TGTGCCAGCAGCTTAGGGCAGCGTGGGGGGGGCTACACCTTC

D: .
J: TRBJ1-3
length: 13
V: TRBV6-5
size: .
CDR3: CASRGPDGNTIYF
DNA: TGTGCCAGCAGGGGGCCGGATGGAAACACCATATATTTT

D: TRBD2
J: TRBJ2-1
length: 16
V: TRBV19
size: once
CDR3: CASSRTSGGSYNEQFF
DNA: TGTGCCAGTAGTAGGACTAGCGGGGGCTCCTACAATGAGCAGTTCTTC

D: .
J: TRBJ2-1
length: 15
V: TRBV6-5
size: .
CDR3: CASIPRGWSLNEQFF
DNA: TGTGCCAGCATTCCCCGCGGGTGGAGCCTCAATGAGCAGTTCTTC

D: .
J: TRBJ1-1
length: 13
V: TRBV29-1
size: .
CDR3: CSVAQLMNTEAFF
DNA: TGCAGCGTTGCACAGCTAATGAACACTGAAGCTTTCTTT

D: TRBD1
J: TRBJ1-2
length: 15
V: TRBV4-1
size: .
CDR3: CASRAGQGETEGYTF
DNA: TGCGCCAGCAGAGCAGGACAGGGAGAAACGGAAGGCTACACCTTC

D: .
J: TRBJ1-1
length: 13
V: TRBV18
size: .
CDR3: CASSPQGMYEAFF
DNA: TGTGCCAGCTCACCACAGGGGATGTATGAAGCTTTCTTT

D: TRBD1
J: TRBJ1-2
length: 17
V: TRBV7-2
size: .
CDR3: CASSLVGQGASNYGYTF
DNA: TGTGCCAGCAGCTTAGTGGGACAGGGGGCCTCTAACTATGGCTACACCTTC

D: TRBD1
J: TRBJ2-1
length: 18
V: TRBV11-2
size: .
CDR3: CASSSRLGQGAGSNEQFF
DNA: TGTGCCAGCAGCTCCCGCCTCGGACAGGGGGCTGGGAGCAATGAGCAGTTCTTC

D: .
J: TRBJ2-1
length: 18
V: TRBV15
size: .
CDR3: CATSTPGGGGANYNEQFF
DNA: TGTGCCACCAGCACACCGGGGGGCGGGGGTGCGAATTACAATGAGCAGTTCTTC

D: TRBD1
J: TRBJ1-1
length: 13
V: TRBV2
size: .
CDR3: CASRRTGETEAFF
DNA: TGTGCCAGCAGACGAACAGGGGAGACTGAAGCTTTCTTT

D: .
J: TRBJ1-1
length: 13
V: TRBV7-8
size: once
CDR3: CASSSDKNTEAFF
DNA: TGTGCCAGCAGCTCGGACAAGAACACTGAAGCTTTCTTT

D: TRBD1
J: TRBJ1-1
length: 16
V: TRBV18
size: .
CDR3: CASSPGLGQMNTEAFF
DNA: TGTGCCAGCTCACCCGGCCTGGGACAGATGAACACTGAAGCTTTCTTT

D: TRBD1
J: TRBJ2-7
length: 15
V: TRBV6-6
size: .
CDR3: CASRTGDRKSYEQYF
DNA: TGTGCCAGCCGAACCGGGGACAGAAAATCCTACGAGCAGTACTTC

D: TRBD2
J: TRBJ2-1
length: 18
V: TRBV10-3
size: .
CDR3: CATKSDTSGLSSYNEQFF
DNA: TGTGCCACCAAGAGCGACACTAGCGGTTTGAGCTCCTACAATGAGCAGTTCTTC

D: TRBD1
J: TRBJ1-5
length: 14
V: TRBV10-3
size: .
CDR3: CAISDDRDDQPQHF
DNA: TGTGCCATCAGTGATGACAGGGACGATCAGCCCCAGCATTTT

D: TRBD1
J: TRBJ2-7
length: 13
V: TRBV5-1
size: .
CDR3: CASSWGQGYEQYF
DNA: TGCGCCAGCAGCTGGGGACAGGGCTACGAGCAGTACTTC

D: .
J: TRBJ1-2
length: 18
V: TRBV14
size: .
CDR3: CASSQDPGQEGWNGGYTF
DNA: TGTGCCAGCAGCCAAGACCCCGGGCAGGAGGGGTGGAACGGTGGCTACACCTTC

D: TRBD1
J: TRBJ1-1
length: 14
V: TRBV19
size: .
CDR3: CASTRTGRLFGAFF
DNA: TGTGCCAGTACCCGGACAGGGCGGCTTTTCGGTGCTTTCTTT

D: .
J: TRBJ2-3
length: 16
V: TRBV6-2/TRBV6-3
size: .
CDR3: CASSYSKGLSTDTQYF
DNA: TGTGCCAGCAGTTACTCGAAGGGGCTCAGCACAGATACGCAGTATTTT

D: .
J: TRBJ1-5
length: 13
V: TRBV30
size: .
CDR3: CAWSVSEDQPQHF
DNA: TGTGCCTGGAGTGTATCGGAGGACCAGCCCCAGCATTTT

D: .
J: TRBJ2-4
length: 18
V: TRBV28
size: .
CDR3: CASSLPHPPQKGKNIQYF
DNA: TGTGCCAGCAGTTTACCCCACCCTCCCCAAAAGGGGAAAAACATTCAGTACTTC

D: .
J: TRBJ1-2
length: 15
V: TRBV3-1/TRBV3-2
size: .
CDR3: CATLGGARANYGYTF
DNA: TGTGCCACTTTGGGGGGGGCGCGGGCTAACTATGGCTACACCTTC

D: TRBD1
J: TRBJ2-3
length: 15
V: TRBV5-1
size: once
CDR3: CASSPPQGVTDTQYF
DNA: TGCGCCAGCAGCCCACCACAGGGGGTTACAGATACGCAGTATTTT

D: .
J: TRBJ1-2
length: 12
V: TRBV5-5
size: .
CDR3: CASSLALEVYTF
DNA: TGTGCCAGCAGCTTGGCCCTAGAAGTCTACACCTTC